What follows are 15 T cell receptor beta chains derived from one specimen sequenced in a study of blood T cell repertoires in COVID-19. Sequencing was performed with immunoSEQ multiplex PCR; in TCRdb, only in-frame clones are kept and a portion is missing. The top ten clones hold about 2.1% of a sample with under 45,000 clones, roughly 80% of them seen once. The sequencing sample was made of peripheral blood. The receptors were sampled from a man between 60 and 75 years old with active COVID-19.

The chain has TRBV6-5 and TRBJ2-2; 7 positions match TRBD1. Germline trimming cut 6 bases from V and 2 bases from J; bases unmatched to any gene: 6. In germline, CDR1 is MNHEY, CDR2 SVGAGI. This CDR3 is built from 15 residues. CDR3 sequence: CASRPGQTNTGELFF. CDR3 coding DNA: TGTGCCAGCAGGCCGGGACAGACAAACACCGGGGAGCTGTTTTTT.

The chain is built from TRBV28 and TRBJ2-7; TRBD2 might be the D (5 bases). This CDR3 contains 14 residues. Germline V gene lookup returns CDR1 MDHEN and CDR2 SYDVKM. Between the trimmed V and J ends, which lost 4 bases and 3 bases, there was a span of 13 bases. The CDR3 coding sequence is TGTGCCAGCAGTTCATCACCGAGGGTCTACGAGCAGTACTTC. It encodes CASSSSPRVYEQYF.

The CDR3 coding sequence is TGTGCCAGCAGCCAGCGGGACCACTACAATGAGCAGTTCTTC. As protein: CASSQRDHYNEQFF. The rearrangement uses TRBV13 and TRBJ2-1, with 7 bases identical to TRBD2. Losses at the gene ends were 5 bases for V and 3 bases for J; bases not matched to a gene: 4. CDR3 length: 14 residues. The germline V gene has CDR1 PRHDT and CDR2 FYEKMQ (reference sequence).

V gene TRBV25-1 combines with J gene TRBJ1-1, with no clear D. CDR3 size: 16 residues. V lost 1 base to trimming and J lost 1 base, with 13 bases between them. From germline, CDR1 is MGHDK and CDR2 SYGVNS. The CDR3 is CASSEWFTGQNTEAFF. The CDR3 DNA sequence: TGTGCCAGCAGTGAATGGTTCACGGGTCAGAACACTGAAGCTTTCTTT. Combining the CDR3 with reference TRBV25-1 and TRBJ1-1 gives the whole variable domain EADIYQTPRYLVIGTGKKITLECSQTMGHDKMYWYQQDPGMELHLIHYSYGVNSTEKGDLSSESTVSRIRTEHFPLTLESARPSHTSQYLCASSEWFTGQNTEAFFGQGTRLTVV.

J is TRBJ2-5 and V is TRBV7-2; tentatively, D is TRBD2 (6 bases). Between the trimmed V and J ends, which lost 3 bases and 1 base, there was a span of 12 bases. From germline, CDR1 is SGHTA and CDR2 FQGNSA. This CDR3 has 15 residues. This CDR3 is CASSFGRTTQETQYF. CDR3 DNA: TGTGCCAGCAGCTTTGGACGGACTACCCAAGAGACCCAGTACTTC.

This clone was recorded only once. This sequence joins TRBV27 and TRBJ2-1; 7 positions agree with TRBD2. The CDR3 extends over 14 amino acids. Unmatched junction bases numbered 5, after V lost 7 bases and J lost 2 bases. Germline V gene lookup returns CDR1 MNHEY and CDR2 SMNVEV (reference sequence). CDR3 amino acids: CASTPGGTYNEQFF. DNA of the CDR3: TGTGCCAGCACCCCCGGGGGGACCTACAATGAGCAGTTCTTC.

The gene calls are TRBV11-2 and TRBJ1-2, with D possibly matching TRBD1 (5 bases). The CDR3 has 13 residues. The V gene lost 2 bases and the J gene lost 5 bases, with 9 bases spanning the gap. Germline V gene data show CDR1 as SGHAT and CDR2 as FQNNGV. The CDR3 DNA follows: TGTGCCAGCAGCTTATACGCAGGGTATGGCTACACCTTC. Amino acid sequence: CASSLYAGYGYTF.

This clone was observed once. The V gene is TRBV19, the J gene TRBJ2-3; 7 bases map to TRBD2. Germline V lookup: CDR1 LNHDA, CDR2 SQIVND (reference sequence). This CDR3 region has 15 residues. Trimming removed 5 bases from V and 2 bases from J; junction bases left unmatched: 7. CDR3 nucleotide sequence: TGTGCCAGTAGTGTACGACTAGCACCCACAGATACGCAGTATTTT. It translates to CASSVRLAPTDTQYF.

This clone was picked up one time. The V and J genes are TRBV5-6 and TRBJ2-5; possibly TRBD1 for D (5 bases). Germline values: CDR1 SGHDT, CDR2 YYEEEE. V was shortened by 0 bases and J by 2 bases, with 17 bases between the two germline ends. The CDR3 is 17 amino acids. CDR3: CASSLVAIGADQETQYF. In nucleotides, the CDR3 is TGTGCCAGCAGCTTGGTTGCTATTGGGGCGGATCAAGAGACCCAGTACTTC.

For the CDR3, the DNA is TGCGCCAGCAGCCAAGATTTCGTTCGGGGAGCTCTCTACGAGCAGTACTTC. This translates into CASSQDFVRGALYEQYF. The rearrangement links TRBV4-3 to TRBJ2-7; tentative D call: TRBD2 (5 bases). The V end lost 0 bases, the J end lost 3 bases, and 18 bases lay between the germline ends. Germline lookup yields CDR1 LGHNA and CDR2 YSLEER. The CDR3 is 17 residues long.

The V call is TRBV5-1, the J call TRBJ1-1; no reliable D call. CDR1 is SGHRS and CDR2 is YFSETQ in the germline V gene. The V and J ends lost 4 bases and 0 bases respectively, with 10 bases between them. The CDR3 spans 14 residues. The CDR3 nucleotides are TGCGCCAGCAGCCCAATAACAGTGAACACTGAAGCTTTCTTT. Protein sequence: CASSPITVNTEAFF.

This clone was seen only once. The V call is TRBV29-1, the J call TRBJ1-1; no firm D call. Germline loops: CDR1 SQVTM, CDR2 ANQGSEA. This CDR3 is 12 amino acids long. The CDR3 DNA reads as TGCAGTGAACAGCCTATGAACACTGAAGCTTTCTTT. This translates into CSEQPMNTEAFF.

The rearrangement joins TRBV2 to TRBJ2-1; possible D gene TRBD2, 6 bases. CDR1 is SNHLY and CDR2 is FYNNEI in the germline V gene. The CDR3 runs to 13 residues. V lost 7 bases to trimming and J lost 5 bases, with 12 bases between them. CDR3 sequence (DNA): TGTGCCAGCATTGGGACGGGAGACAATGAGCAGTTCTTC. It is translated as CASIGTGDNEQFF.

The rearrangement uses TRBV12-3 or TRBV12-4 and TRBJ1-2; no reliable D call. The CDR3 is 13 amino acids. Trimming took off 6 bases at V and 2 bases at J, with 10 bases between the two ends. For the CDR3, the DNA is TGTGCCAGCAGAACCCGACTGAACTATGGCTACACCTTC. It codes for CASRTRLNYGYTF.

The chain joins TRBV5-1 to TRBJ2-7, with D possibly TRBD2 on 5 matching bases. Trimming shortened V by 0 bases and J by 3 bases, and 13 bases separated the two germline ends. Germline V gene lookup returns CDR1 SGHRS and CDR2 YFSETQ. CDR3 size: 15 residues. The CDR3 DNA reads as TGCGCCAGCAGCTTGGTGTCCCGGGGTTACTACGAGCAGTACTTC. The encoded protein is CASSLVSRGYYEQYF.